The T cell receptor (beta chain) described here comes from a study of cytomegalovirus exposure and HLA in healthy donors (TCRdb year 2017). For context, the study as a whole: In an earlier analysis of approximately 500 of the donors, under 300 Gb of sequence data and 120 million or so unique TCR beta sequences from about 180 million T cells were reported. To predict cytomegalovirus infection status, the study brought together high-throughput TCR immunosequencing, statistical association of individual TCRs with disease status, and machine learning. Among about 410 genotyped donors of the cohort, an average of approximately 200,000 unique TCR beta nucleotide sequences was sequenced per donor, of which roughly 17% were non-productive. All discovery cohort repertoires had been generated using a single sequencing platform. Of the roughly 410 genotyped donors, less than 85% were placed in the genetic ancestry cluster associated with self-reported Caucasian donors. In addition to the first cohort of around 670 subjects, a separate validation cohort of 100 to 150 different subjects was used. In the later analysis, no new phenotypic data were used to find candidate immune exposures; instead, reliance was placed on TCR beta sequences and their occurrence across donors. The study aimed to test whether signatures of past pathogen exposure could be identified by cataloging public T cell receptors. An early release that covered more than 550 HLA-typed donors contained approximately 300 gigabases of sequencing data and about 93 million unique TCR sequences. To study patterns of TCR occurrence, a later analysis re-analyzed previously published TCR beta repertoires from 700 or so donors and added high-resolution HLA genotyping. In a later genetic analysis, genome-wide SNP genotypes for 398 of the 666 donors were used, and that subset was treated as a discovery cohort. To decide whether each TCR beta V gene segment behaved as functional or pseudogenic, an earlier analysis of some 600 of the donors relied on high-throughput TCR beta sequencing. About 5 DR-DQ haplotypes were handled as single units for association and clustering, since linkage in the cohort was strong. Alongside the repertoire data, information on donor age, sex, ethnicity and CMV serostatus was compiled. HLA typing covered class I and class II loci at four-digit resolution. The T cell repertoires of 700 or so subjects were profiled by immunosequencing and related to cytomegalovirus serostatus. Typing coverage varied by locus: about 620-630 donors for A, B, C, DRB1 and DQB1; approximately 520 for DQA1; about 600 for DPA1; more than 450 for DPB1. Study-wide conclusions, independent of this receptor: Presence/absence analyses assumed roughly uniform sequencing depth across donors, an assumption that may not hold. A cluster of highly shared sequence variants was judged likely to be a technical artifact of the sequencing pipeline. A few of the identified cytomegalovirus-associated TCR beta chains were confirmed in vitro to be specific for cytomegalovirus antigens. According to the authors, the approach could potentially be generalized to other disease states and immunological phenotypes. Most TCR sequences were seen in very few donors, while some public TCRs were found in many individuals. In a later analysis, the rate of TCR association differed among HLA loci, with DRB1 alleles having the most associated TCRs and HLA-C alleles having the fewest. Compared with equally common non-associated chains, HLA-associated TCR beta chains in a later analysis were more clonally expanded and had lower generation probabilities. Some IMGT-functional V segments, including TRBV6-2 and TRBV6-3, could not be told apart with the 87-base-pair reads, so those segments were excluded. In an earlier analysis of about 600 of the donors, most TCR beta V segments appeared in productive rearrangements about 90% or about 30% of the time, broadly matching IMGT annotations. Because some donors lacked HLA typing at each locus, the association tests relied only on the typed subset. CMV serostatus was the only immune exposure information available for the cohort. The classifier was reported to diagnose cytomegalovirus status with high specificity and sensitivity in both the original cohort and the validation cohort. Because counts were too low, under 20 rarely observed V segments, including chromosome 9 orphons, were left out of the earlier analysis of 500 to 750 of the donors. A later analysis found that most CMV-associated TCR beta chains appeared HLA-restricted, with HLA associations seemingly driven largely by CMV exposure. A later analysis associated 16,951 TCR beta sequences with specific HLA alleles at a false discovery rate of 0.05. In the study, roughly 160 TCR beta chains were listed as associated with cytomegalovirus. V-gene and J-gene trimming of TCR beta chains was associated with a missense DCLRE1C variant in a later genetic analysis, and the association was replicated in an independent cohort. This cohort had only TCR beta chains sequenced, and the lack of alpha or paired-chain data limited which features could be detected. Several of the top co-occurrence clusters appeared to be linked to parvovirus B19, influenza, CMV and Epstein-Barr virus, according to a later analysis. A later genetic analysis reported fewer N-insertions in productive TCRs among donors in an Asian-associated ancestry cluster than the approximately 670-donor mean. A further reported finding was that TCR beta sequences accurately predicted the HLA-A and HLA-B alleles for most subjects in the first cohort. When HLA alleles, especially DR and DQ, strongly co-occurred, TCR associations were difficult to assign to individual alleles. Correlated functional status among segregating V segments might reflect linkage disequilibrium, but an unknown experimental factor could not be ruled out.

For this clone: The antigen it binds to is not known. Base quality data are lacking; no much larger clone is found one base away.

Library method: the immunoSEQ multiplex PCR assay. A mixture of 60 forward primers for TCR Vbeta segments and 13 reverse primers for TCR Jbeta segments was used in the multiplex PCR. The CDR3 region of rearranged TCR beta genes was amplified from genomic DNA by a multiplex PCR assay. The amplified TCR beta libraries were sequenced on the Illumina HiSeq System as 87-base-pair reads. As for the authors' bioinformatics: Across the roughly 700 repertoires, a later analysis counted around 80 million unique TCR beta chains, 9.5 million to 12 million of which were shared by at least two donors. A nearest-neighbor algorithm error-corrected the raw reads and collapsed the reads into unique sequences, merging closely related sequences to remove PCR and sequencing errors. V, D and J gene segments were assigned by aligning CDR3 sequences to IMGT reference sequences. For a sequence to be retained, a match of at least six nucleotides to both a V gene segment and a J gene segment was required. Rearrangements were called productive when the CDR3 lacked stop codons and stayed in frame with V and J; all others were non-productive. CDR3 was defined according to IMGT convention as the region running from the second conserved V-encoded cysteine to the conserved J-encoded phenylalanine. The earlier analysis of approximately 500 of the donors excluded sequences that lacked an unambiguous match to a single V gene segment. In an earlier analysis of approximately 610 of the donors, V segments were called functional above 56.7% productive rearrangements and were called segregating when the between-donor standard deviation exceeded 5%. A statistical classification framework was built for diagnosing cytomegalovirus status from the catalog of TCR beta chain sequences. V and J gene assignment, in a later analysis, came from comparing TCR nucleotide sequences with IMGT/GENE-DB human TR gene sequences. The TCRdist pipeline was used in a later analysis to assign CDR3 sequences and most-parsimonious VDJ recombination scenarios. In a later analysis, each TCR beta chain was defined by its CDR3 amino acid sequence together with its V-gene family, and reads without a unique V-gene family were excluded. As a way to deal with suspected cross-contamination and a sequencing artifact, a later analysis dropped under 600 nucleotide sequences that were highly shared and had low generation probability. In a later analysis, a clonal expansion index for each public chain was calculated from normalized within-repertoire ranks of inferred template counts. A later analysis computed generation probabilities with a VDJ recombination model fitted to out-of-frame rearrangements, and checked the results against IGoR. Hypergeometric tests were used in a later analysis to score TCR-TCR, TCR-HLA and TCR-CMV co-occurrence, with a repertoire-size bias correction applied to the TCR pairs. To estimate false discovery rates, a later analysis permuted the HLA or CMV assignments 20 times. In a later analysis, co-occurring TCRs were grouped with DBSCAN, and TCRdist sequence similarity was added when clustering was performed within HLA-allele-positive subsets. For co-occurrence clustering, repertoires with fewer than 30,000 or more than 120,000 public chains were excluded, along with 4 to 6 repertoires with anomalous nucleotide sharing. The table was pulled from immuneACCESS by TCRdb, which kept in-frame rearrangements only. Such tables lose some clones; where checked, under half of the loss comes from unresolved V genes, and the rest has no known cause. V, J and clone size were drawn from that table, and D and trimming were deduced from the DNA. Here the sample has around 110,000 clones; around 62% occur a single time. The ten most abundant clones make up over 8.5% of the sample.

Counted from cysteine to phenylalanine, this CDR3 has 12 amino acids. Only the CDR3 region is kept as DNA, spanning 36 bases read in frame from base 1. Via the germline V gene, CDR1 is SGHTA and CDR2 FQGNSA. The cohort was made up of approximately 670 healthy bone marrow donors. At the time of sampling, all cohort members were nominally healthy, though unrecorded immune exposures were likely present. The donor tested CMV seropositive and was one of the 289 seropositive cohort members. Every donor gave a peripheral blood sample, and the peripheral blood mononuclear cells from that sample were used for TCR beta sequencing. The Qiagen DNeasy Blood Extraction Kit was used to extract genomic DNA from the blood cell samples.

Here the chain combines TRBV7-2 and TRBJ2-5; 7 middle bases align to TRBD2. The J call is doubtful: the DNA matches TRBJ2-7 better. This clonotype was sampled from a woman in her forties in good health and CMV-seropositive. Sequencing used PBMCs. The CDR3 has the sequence CASSGRAYEQYF. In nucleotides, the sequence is TGTGCCAGCAGCGGGAGGGCCTACGAGCAGTACTTC.